This entry features one T cell receptor (beta chain) sequence. Its antigen is currently not known. Base-call qualities are not available, and no considerably larger clone is one nucleotide away. The library was made by 5' RACE. Instrument on record: Illumina HiSeq 2500. A second about 7 to 11 cycle PCR used a sample-barcoded 5' primer and a J-beta primer mix. Each TCR beta cDNA molecule received a unique molecular identifier from a template-switch 5' adaptor carrying 12 random nucleotides. Each sample yielded at least 2.5 million CDR3-containing paired-end reads. All of the RNA was converted into first-strand cDNA using the Mint cDNA synthesis kit, with a TRBC-specific oligonucleotide serving as the primer. Following uracil-DNA glycosylase treatment, a first 18-cycle PCR with universal primers M1SS and BC2_uni_R was performed on all cDNA. The authors processed their data as follows. For normalization, 1 million high-quality reads were randomly selected from each sample, with every read carrying a distinct molecular identifier. Instead of being binned into consensus sequences, reads with shared molecular identifiers were discarded. CDR3 identification, clonotype clustering and error correction used MiTCR with a Q25 quality threshold and the strictest error-elimination algorithm. A nonparametric unseen species model with Euler transformation was used to estimate lower-bound total TCR beta diversity. The public reads were quality trimmed at Q25 with fastp and then assembled into clones with MiXCR by TCRdb, keeping productive beta chains. Rows are unified per CDR3 protein, each entry keeping the most common DNA and genes. The V and J calls were determined by TCRdb, not by the authors. The sample includes about a million distinct CDR3 sequences, with about 44% observed a single time. The ten largest clones take up roughly 12% of the sample.

The CDR3 runs 14 amino acids, cysteine and phenylalanine included. Just CDR3 DNA is preserved here, 42 bases in frame from base 1. The germline V gene (reference sequence) provides CDR1 DFQATT and CDR2 SNEGSKA. Cut back by 3 bases and 1 base, the V and J ends lie 11 bases apart. Donors were 30 to 45 systemically healthy Caucasian individuals from Russia aged roughly 6 to 90 years. Each donor gave 8.5 to 10 milliliters of peripheral blood, collected into EDTA-treated Vacutainer tubes. Ficoll-Paque density-gradient centrifugation was used to isolate PBMCs, with at least 6.5 million per sample. Trizol reagent was used to extract total RNA from PBMCs, with at least 5 micrograms per sample. Naive CD45RAhigh/CD27high T cell percentages were measured by flow cytometry on a PBMC aliquot from every donor. These data originate in a study of blood T cells in healthy people across ages (dated by TCRdb to 2014 to 2015). Background for the entire study: In model experiments, template switching captured roughly one uniquely barcoded TCR beta cDNA molecule for every two T cells. To avoid experimental bias, donors of different ages were distributed randomly across sequencing lanes. The donors were split into four age groups: young (average 16 years), middle-aged (39), aged (approximately 60) and long-lived (under 90). The study analyzed two additional independent replicas of 1 million unique cDNA reads from the same blood draw for two donors, one aged 18 to 30 and one aged 80 or older. The study measured age-related changes in TCR beta repertoire diversity using deep sequencing normalized with unique cDNA molecular identifiers.

Overall results and qualifications from the work: Observed TCR beta diversity per million T cells fell roughly linearly with age, and a significant reduction was already apparent by age roughly 40. Because profiling used bulk unsorted PBMCs, naive and antigen-experienced compartments could not be compared conclusively. Observed TCR beta diversity correlated strongly with the percentage of naive T cells measured by flow cytometry. Estimates of total diversity based on one million sequenced T cells were considered lower bounds and underestimates. The CMV infection status of donors was not known, potentially confounding age-related changes in expanded clonotypes. Compared with the aged group, the long-lived group had more naive CD4+ T cells, fewer expanded clones and increased TCR diversity, suggesting age selection.

This receptor chain uses TRBV20-1 and TRBJ2-3, with no D gene named confidently. The sequence was collected from a man aged 25-40 years in good health. Sequencing used blood. Here is the DNA: TGCAGTGCTAGTTGGGCAGTAGGCACAGATACGCAGTATTTT. It is translated as CSASWAVGTDTQYF.